This paragraph covers one T cell receptor (beta chain) sequence. Its antigen is not known. This entry comes from a study of blood T cells in healthy people across ages. Study-wide results and caveats: A strong correlation was seen between TCR beta diversity and naive T cell percentage.

This CDR3 is built from 15 residues. Unmatched junction bases numbered 11, after V lost 6 bases and J lost 3 bases. The germline CDR1 and CDR2 sequences are DFQATT and SNEGSKA (reference sequence). A sample-barcoded 5' primer and a J-beta primer mix were used in a second PCR of about 7 to 12 cycles. One entry per CDR3 protein results from TCRdb running MiXCR on the 5' RACE reads. This sample has 450,000 to 650,000 distinct CDR3 sequences; about 25% occur once, and the top ten carry just over 8.5%. This sample also belongs to another study, concerning T cells of mothers and their children. That source adds: At a rate of approximately 1.5 ug per 15 ul, cDNA synthesis received all of the extracted RNA. Related pairs of mothers and children showed slightly higher, non-significant overlap versus unrelated pairs.

The J gene is TRBJ2-7, the V gene TRBV20-1; 10 nucleotides agree with TRBD2. Sequenced material: blood. This clonotype was obtained from a boy younger than 18 in good health. In nucleotides, the CDR3 is TGCAGTGCCCCAGGGTCTAGCGGGGGCGTCTACGAGCAGTACTTC. This codes for CSAPGSSGGVYEQYF.